The clone carrying this T cell receptor beta chain has ten or more counts. Its antigen remains unidentified. V was clipped by 0 bases and J by 2 bases, with 13 bases between them. The CDR3 totals 16 residues. CDR1 SGDLS and CDR2 YYNGEE come from the germline V gene. TCRdb called the 5' RACE reads again in MiXCR, with one record for every CDR3 protein. This sample has 25,000 to 35,000 distinct CDR3 sequences, with around 5.2% found just once. This sample was taken from a study of CD8 T cells in ankylosing spondylitis. Points from the study as a whole: Peripheral blood held disease-linked clones only at relatively low frequency, and these were CD8+.

Material: blood, either unsorted or a sorted T cell fraction (not recorded which). This sequence originates from a female donor with ankylosing spondylitis or in good health (not recorded which). The J gene is TRBJ2-3, the V gene TRBV9, with D unresolved. CDR3: CASSVGSGLSTDTQYF. CDR3 DNA sequence: TGTGCCAGCAGCGTAGGATCCGGGCTTTCCACAGATACGCAGTATTTT.